Sequencing of this TCR beta chain was carried out in a study of preoperative IRX-2 immunotherapy in early breast cancer (dated by TCRdb to between 2018 and 2020). Library preparation was by the immunoSEQ multiplex PCR assay. The clones in this table, taken by TCRdb from immuneACCESS, are in-frame only. Not every clone is retained; where verified, under half of the shortfall comes from an unresolved V gene, and the cause of the rest is unknown. This sample is represented by 7,000 to 9,000 clones; around 82% of them were singletons. The ten biggest clones cover roughly 17% of the sample. Points on this clone: Its antigen remains unidentified. Within one base of it there is no much larger clone, and no base qualities were kept.

The treatment or condition label, read with the paper, signifies: preoperative locoregional IRX-2 cytokine immunotherapy. The samples were obtained from a phase Ib study that tested preoperative, locoregional IRX-2 cytokine immunotherapy designed to prime immune responses. Before surgery, IRX-2 was given to the donors, who were patients with early-stage breast cancer. CDR1 and CDR2 are read off the germline V gene as SGHDN and FVKESK. Its CDR3 holds 11 amino acids, cysteine through phenylalanine. Only the CDR3 DNA stays, 33 bases, in frame from base 1. Cut back by 8 bases and 14 bases, the V and J ends lie 18 bases apart.

The clonotype comes from a human donor with breast cancer. The chain is encoded by TRBV14 joined to TRBJ1-2; TRBD1 is perhaps the D gene, given 5 matching bases. The source was tumor tissue, collected after IRX-2 immunotherapy. The DNA sequence is as follows: TGTGCCAGCGAACCCCTTTTGGGGCCAACCTTC. Its coded protein is CASEPLLGPTF.